This T cell receptor beta chain appears in the sequencing data of a study of T cells in Graves' hyperthyroidism and ophthalmopathy. Across the whole study: Pretreatment peripheral blood was obtained at initial diagnosis. Regarding the study as a whole: In the analysis, a 13 V-J model separated ophthalmopathy from stable hyperthyroidism. Blood also held most thyroid clonotypes expanded beyond 0.001.

The cohort's ophthalmopathy patients, a group with duration under 3 months, had a Clinical Activity Score of at least 3 and a NOSPECS grade of at least 4. This clonotype was seen more than once but under ten times. Its antigen is undetermined. RNA transcripts provided the source from which TCR beta CDR3 regions were amplified. TCR CDR3 underwent first-round RT-PCR with the HTBI primer set. A single record per CDR3 protein comes from TCRdb applying MiXCR to the multiplex PCR reads. The sample lists 360,000 or so distinct CDR3 sequences, about 15% seen once, with approximately 19% in the top ten. Germline V gene sequence: CDR1 SGHRS, CDR2 YFSETQ. The CDR3 consists of 15 residues. Trimming cost V 4 bases and J 3 bases, with 14 bases left between them.

The sample taken for sequencing was blood. V and J are TRBV5-1 and TRBJ1-5, with D unclear. The TCR comes from a woman between 55 and 75 years old with Graves' ophthalmopathy. The CDR3 DNA reads TGCGCCAGCAGCCCCTCTAGTAATCCCAATCAGCCCCAGCATTTT. This encodes CASSPSSNPNQPQHF.